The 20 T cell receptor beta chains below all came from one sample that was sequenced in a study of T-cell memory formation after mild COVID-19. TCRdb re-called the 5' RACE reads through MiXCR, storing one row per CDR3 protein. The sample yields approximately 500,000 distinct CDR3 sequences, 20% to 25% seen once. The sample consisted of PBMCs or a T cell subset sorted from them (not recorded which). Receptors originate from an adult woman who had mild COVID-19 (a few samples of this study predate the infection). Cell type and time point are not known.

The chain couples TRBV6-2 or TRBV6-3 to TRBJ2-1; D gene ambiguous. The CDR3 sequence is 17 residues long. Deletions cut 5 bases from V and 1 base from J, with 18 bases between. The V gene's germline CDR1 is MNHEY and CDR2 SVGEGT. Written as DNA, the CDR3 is TGTGCCAGCAGTGACGGACGCAAGGTTGGGTCCTACAATGAGCAGTTCTTC. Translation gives CASSDGRKVGSYNEQFF.

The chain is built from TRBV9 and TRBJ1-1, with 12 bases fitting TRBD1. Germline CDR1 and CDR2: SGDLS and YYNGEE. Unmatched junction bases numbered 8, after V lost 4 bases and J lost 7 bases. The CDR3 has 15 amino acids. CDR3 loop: CASSPGDRGLGEAFF. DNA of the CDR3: TGTGCCAGCAGCCCCGGGGACAGGGGGCTAGGTGAAGCTTTCTTT.

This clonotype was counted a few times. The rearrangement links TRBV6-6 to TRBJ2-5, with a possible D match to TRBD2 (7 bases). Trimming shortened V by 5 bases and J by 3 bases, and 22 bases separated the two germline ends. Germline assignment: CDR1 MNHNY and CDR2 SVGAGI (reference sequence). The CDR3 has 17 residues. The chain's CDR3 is CASSRGGATGFEETQYF. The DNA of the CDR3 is TGTGCCAGCAGTAGGGGAGGGGCTACAGGGTTCGAAGAGACCCAGTACTTC.

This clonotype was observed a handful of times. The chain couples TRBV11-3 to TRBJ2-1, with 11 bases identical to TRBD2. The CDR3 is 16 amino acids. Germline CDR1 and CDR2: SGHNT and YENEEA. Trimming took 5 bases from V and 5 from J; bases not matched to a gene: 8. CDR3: CASSPRLAGKNNEQFF. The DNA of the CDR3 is TGTGCCAGCAGCCCGCGACTAGCGGGGAAAAACAATGAGCAGTTCTTC.

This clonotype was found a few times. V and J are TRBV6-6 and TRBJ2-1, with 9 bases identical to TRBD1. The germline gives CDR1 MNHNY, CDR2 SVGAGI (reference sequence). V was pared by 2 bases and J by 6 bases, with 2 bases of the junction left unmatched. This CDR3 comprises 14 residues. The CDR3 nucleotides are TGTGCCAGCAGTTACCCGACAGGGGGCAATGAGCAGTTCTTC. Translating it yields CASSYPTGGNEQFF.

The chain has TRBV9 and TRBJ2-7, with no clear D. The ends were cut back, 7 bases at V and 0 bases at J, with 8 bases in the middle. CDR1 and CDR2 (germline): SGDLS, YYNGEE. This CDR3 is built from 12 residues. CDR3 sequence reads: CASGTSSYEQYF. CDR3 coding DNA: TGTGCCAGCGGCACGAGCTCCTACGAGCAGTACTTC.

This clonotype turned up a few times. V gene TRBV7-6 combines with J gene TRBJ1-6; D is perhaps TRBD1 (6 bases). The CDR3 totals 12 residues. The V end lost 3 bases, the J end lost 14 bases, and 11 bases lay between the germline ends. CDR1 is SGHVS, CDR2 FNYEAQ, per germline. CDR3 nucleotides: TGTGCCAGCAGCTTTGAGGGACAAACCCTCCACTTT. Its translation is CASSFEGQTLHF.

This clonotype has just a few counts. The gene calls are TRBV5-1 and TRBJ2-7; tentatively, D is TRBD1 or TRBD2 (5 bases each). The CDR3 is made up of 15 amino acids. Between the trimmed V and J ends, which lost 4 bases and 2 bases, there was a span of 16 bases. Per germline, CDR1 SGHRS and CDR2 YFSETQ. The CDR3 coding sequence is TGCGCCAGCAGCCGTGGGACCGCAGAAACCTACGAGCAGTACTTC. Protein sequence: CASSRGTAETYEQYF. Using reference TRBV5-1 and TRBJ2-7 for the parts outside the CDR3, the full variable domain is KAGVTQTPRYLIKTRGQQVTLSCSPISGHRSVSWYQQTPGQGLQFLFEYFSETQRNKGNFPGRFSGRQFSNSRSEMNVSTLELGDSALYLCASSRGTAETYEQYFGPGTRLTVT.

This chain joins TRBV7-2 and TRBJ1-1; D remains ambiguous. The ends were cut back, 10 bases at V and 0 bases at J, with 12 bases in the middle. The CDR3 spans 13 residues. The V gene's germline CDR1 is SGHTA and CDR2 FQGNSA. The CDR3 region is CATLPGMNTEAFF. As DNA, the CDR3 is TGTGCCACACTTCCGGGGATGAACACTGAAGCTTTCTTT. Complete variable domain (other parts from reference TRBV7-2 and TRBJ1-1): GAGVSQSPSNKVTEKGKDVELRCDPISGHTALYWYRQSLGQGLEFLIYFQGNSAPDKSGLPSDRFSAERTGGSVSTLTIQRTQQEDSAVYLCATLPGMNTEAFFGQGTRLTVV.

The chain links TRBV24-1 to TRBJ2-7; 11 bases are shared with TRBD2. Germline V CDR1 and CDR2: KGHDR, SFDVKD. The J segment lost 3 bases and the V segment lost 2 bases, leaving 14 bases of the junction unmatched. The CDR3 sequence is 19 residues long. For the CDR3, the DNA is TGTGCCACCAGTGATTCCCGTACTAGCGGGAGTATGACCCACTACGAGCAGTACTTC. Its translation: CATSDSRTSGSMTHYEQYF.

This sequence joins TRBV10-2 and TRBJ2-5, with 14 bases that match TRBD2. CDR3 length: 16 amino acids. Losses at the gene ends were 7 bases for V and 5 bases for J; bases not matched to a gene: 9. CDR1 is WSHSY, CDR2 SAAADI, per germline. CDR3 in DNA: TGCGCCAGCAATCCCGGACTAGCGGGGGGTTCGGAGACCCAGTACTTC. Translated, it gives CASNPGLAGGSETQYF.

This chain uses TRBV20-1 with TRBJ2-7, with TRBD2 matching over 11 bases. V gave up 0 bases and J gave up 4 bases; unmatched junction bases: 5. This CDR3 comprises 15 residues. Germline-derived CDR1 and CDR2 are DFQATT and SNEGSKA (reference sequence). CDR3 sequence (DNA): TGCAGTGCTAGAGATCCCCGGACTAGCGGGTACGAGCAGTACTTC. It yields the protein CSARDPRTSGYEQYF.

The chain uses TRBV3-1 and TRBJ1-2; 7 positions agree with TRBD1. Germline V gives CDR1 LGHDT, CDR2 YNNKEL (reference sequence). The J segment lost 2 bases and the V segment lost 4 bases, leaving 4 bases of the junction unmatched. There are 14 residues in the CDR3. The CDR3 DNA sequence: TGTGCCAGCAGCCTACAGGGGAGGAACTATGGCTACACCTTC. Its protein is CASSLQGRNYGYTF.

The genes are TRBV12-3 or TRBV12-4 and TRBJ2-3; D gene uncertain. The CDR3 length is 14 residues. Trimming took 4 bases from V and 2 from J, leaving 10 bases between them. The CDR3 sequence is CASSSHSSTDTQYF. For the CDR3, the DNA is TGTGCCAGCAGTTCCCACTCATCCACAGATACGCAGTATTTT.

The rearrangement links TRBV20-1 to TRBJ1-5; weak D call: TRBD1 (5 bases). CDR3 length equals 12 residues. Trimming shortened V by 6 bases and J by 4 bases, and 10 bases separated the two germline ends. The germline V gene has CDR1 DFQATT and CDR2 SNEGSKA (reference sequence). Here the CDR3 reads CSATGPNQPQHF. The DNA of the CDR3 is TGCAGTGCAACGGGACCGAATCAGCCCCAGCATTTT.

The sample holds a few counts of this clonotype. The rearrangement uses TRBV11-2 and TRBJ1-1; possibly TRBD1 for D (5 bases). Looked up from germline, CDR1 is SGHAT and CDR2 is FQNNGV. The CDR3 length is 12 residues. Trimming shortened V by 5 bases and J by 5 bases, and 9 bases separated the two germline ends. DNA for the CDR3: TGTGCCAGCAGCCAGGGTGAAACTGAAGCTTTCTTT. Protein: CASSQGETEAFF. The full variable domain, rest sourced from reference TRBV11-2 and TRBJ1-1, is EAGVAQSPRYKIIEKRQSVAFWCNPISGHATLYWYQQILGQGPKLLIQFQNNGVVDDSQLPKDRFSAERLKGVDSTLKIQPAKLEDSAVYLCASSQGETEAFFGQGTRLTVV.

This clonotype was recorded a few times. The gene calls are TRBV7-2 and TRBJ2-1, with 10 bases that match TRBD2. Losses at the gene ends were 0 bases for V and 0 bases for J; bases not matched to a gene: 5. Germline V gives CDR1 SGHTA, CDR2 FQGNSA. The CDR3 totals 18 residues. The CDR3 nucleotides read TGTGCCAGCAGCTTAGCGGCTAGCGGGGGCCTCTCCTACAATGAGCAGTTCTTC. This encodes CASSLAASGGLSYNEQFF.

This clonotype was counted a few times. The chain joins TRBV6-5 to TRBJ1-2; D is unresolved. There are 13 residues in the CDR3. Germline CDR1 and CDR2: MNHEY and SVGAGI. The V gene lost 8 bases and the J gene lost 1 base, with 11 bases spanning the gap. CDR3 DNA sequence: TGTGCCAGCCAGCGGGGTGTTAACTATGGCTACACCTTC. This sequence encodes CASQRGVNYGYTF.

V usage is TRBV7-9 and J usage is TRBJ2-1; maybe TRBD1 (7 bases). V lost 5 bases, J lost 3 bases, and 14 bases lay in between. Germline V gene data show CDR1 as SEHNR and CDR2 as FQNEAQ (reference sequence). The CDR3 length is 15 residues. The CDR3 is CASSPTGEDYNEQFF. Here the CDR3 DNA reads TGTGCCAGCAGCCCCACAGGGGAGGACTACAATGAGCAGTTCTTC.

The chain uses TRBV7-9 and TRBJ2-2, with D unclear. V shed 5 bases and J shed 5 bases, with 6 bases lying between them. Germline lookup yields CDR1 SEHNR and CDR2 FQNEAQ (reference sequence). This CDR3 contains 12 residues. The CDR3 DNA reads TGTGCCAGCAGCCACCGGACCGGGGAGCTGTTTTTT. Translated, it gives CASSHRTGELFF.